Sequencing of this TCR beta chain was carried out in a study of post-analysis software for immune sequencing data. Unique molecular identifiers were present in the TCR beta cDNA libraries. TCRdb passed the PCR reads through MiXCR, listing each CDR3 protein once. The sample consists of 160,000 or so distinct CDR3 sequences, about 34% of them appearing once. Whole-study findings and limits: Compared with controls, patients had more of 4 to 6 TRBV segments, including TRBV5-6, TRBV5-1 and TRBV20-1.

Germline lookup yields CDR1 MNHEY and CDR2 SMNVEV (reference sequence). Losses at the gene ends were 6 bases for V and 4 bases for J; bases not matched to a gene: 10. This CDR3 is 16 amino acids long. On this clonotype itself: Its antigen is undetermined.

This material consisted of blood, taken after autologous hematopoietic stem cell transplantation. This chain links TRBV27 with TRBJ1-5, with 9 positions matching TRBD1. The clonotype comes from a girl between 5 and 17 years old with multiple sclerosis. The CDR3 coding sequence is TGTGCCAGCAGGATACAGGGGGCCCCCGGAAATCAGCCCCAGCATTTT. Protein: CASRIQGAPGNQPQHF.